The sequence of this T cell receptor beta chain was determined in a study of vaccination effects on CD4 cells after COVID-19. Across the whole study: Antigen-specific CD4+ T cells were first expanded with viral peptide pools by the ViraFEST assay and only then sequenced.

About this clone: Antigen: not known.

Following culture for roughly 10 days, CD4+ T cells were isolated. Two-dose vaccination with either BNT162b2 or mRNA-1273 was given to the participants. Clones were read by immunoSEQ multiplex PCR, and TCRdb kept only the in-frame ones, dropping some. The table records 45,000 to 55,000 clones, around 70% of them present only once. V dropped 4 bases and J dropped 3; count of bases not matched to a gene: 5. Germline V gene data show CDR1 as SQVTM and CDR2 as ANQGSEA. This CDR3 region has 14 residues. The specimen was CD4+ T cells from PBMCs cultured without peptide, collected after COVID-19 vaccination. V usage is TRBV29-1 and J usage is TRBJ1-2; 10 nucleotides line up with TRBD1. The receptor was derived from a human donor who received a COVID-19 vaccine. The CDR3 coding sequence is TGCAGCGTTGTCGGGACAGGGGCGGACTATGGCTACACCTTC. Its protein is CSVVGTGADYGYTF.